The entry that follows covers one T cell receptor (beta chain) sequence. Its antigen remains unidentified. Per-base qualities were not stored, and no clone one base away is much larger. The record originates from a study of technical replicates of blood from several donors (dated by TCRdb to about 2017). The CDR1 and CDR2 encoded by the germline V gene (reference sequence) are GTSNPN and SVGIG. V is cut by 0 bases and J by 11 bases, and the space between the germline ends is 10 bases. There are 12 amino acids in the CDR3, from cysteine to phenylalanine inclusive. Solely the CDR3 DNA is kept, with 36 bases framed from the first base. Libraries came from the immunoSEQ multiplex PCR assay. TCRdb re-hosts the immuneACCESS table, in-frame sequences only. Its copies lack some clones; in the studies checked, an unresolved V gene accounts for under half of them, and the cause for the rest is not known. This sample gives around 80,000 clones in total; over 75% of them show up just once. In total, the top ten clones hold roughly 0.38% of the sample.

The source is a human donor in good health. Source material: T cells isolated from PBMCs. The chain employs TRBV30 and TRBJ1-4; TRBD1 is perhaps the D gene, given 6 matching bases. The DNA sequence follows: TGTGCCTGGAGTGTTATAAGGGGGAAACTGTTTTTT. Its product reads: CAWSVIRGKLFF.